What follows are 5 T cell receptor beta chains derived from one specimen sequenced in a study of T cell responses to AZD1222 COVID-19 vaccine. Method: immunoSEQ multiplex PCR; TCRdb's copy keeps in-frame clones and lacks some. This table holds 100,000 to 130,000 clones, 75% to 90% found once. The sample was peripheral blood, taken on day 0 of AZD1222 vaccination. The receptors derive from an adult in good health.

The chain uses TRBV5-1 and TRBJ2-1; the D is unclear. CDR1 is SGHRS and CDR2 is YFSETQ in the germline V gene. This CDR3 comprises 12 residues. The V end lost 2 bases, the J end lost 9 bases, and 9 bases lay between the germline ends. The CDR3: CASSFPIPEQFF. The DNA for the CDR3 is TGCGCCAGCAGCTTCCCCATTCCTGAGCAGTTCTTC.

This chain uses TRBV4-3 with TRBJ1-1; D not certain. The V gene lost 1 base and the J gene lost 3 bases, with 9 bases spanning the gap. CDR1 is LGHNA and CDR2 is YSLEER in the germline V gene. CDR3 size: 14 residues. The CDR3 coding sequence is TGCGCCAGCAGCCAAGTATTAGGCGACACTGAAGCTTTCTTT. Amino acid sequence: CASSQVLGDTEAFF.

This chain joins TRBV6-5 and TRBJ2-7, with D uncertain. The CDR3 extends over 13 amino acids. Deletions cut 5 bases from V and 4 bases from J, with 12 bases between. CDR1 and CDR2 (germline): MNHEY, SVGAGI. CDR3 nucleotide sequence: TGTGCCAGCAGTACTACCTCTCGGTACGAGCAGTACTTC. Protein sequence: CASSTTSRYEQYF.

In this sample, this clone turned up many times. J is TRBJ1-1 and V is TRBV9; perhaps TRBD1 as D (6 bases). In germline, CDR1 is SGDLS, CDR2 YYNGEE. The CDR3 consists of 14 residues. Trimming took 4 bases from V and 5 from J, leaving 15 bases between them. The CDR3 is CASSSQQGLTEAFF. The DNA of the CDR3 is TGTGCCAGCAGCTCCCAACAGGGATTAACTGAAGCTTTCTTT.

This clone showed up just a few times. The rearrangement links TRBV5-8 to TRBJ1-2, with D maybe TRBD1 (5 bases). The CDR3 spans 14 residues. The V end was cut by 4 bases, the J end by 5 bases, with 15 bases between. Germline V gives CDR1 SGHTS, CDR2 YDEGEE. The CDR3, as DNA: TGTGCCAGCAGCGGTCGGACACTTAAATATGGCTACACCTTC. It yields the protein CASSGRTLKYGYTF.